This T cell receptor (beta chain) was found in a study of blood T cells in healthy people across ages. As for the study in general: With template switching, about one barcoded beta molecule was captured per two T cells. Points from the study as a whole: TCR beta diversity tracked closely with naive T cell percentage.

As to this clonotype: What it binds is not known.

Germline V CDR1 and CDR2: KGHDR, SFDVKD. The CDR3 loop spans 22 amino acids. J lost 0 bases, V lost 0 bases, and 15 bases had no gene match. Total RNA was extracted at no less than 5 micrograms per sample. The authors ran a second PCR of about 6 to 11 cycles using a sample-barcoded 5' primer and a J-beta primer mix. Samples each returned at least 3 million CDR3-containing paired-end reads. MiXCR was run by TCRdb on the 5' RACE reads, yielding one entry per CDR3 protein. The table includes 1.5 million to 2 million distinct CDR3 sequences, about 31% detected once. This receptor was obtained from a woman between 25 and 40 years old in good health. The chain employs TRBV24-1 and TRBJ2-2; TRBD2 agrees at 10 bases. The sequenced sample was blood. The CDR3 DNA reads TGTGCCACCAGTGATTTGGATAGGCCAGCGGGAGGGAGTAGAGCGAACACCGGGGAGCTGTTTTTT. This translates into CATSDLDRPAGGSRANTGELFF.